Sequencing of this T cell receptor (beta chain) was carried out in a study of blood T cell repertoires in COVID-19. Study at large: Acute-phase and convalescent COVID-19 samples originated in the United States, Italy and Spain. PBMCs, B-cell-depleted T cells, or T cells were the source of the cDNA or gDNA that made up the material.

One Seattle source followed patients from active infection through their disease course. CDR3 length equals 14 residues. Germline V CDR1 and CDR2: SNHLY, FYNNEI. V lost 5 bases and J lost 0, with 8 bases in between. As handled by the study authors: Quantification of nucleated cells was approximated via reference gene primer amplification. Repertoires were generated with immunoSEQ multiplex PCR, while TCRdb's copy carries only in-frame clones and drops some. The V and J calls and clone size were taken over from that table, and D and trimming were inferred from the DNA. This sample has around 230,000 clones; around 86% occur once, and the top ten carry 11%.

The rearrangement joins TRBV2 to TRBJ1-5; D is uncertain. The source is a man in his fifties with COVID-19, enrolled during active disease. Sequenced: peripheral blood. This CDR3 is CASSTASSNQPQHF. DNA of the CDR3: TGTGCCAGCAGTACAGCATCTAGCAATCAGCCCCAGCATTTT.